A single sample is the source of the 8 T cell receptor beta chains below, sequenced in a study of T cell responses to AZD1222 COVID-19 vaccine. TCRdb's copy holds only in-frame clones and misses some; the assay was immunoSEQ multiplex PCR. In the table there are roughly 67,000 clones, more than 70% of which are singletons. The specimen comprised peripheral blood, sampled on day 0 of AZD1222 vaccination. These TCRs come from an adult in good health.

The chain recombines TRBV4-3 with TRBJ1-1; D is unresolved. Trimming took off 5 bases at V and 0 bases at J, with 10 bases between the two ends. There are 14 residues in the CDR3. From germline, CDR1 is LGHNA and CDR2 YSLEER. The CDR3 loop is CASSWGRLNTEAFF. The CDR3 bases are TGCGCCAGCAGCTGGGGTAGGCTGAACACTGAAGCTTTCTTT.

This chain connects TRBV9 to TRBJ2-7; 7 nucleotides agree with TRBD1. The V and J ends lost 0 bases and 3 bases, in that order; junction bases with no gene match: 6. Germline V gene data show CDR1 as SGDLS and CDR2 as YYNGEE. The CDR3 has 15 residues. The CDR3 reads CASSVAGQAVYEQYF. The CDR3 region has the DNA TGTGCCAGCAGCGTAGCTGGACAGGCCGTCTACGAGCAGTACTTC. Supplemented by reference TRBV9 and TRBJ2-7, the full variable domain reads DSGVTQTPKHLITATGQRVTLRCSPRSGDLSVYWYQQSLDQGLQFLIQYYNGEERAKGNILERFSAQQFPDLHSELNLSSLELGDSALYFCASSVAGQAVYEQYFGPGTRLTVT.

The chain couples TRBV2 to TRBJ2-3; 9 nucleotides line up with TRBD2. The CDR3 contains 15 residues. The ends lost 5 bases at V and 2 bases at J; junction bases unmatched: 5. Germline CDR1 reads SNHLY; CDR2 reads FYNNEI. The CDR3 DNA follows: TGTGCCAGCAGTCGTAGCGGGGGAAACACAGATACGCAGTATTTT. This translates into CASSRSGGNTDTQYF.

Here the CDR3 reads CASSAPGVPEQFF. DNA for the CDR3: TGTGCCAGCAGCGCACCGGGGGTTCCTGAGCAGTTCTTC. V and J are TRBV7-9 and TRBJ2-1; tentatively, D is TRBD2 (6 bases). This CDR3 is 13 amino acids long. Trimming took off 5 bases at V and 9 bases at J, with 14 bases between the two ends. Germline V gives CDR1 SEHNR, CDR2 FQNEAQ (reference sequence).

CDR3 in amino acids: CASSLRAGANYEQYF. The CDR3 coding sequence is TGTGCCAGCAGTCTGAGGGCGGGGGCTAACTACGAGCAGTACTTC. The genes are TRBV28 and TRBJ2-7, with D tentatively TRBD2 (7 bases). V was pared by 5 bases and J by 3 bases, with 17 bases between. Germline CDR1 MDHEN, CDR2 SYDVKM. This CDR3 is 15 amino acids long. Using reference TRBV28 and TRBJ2-7 for the parts outside the CDR3, the full variable domain is DVKVTQSSRYLVKRTGEKVFLECVQDMDHENMFWYRQDPGLGLRLIYFSYDVKMKEKGDIPEGYSVSREKKERFSLILESASTNQTSMYLCASSLRAGANYEQYFGPGTRLTVT.

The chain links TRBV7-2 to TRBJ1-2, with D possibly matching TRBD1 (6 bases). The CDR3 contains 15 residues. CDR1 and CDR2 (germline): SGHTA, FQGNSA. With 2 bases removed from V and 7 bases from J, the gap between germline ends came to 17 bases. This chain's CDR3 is CASSLKSQGTGGYTF. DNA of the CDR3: TGTGCCAGCAGCTTAAAGTCACAGGGTACGGGTGGCTACACCTTC.

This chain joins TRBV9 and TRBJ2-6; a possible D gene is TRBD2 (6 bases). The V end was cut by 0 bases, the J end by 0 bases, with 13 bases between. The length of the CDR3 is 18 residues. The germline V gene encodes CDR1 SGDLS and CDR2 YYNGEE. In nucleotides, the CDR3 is TGTGCCAGCAGCGTAGAGGCGGGGATTATCTCTGGGGCCAACGTCCTGACTTTC. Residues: CASSVEAGIISGANVLTF.

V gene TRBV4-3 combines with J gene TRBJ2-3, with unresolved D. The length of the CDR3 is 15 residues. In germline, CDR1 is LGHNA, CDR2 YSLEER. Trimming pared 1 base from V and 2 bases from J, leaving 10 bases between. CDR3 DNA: TGCGCCAGCAGCCAAGTTAAACGGGTCACAGATACGCAGTATTTT. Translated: CASSQVKRVTDTQYF.